Following are 27 T cell receptor beta chains from one sample sequenced in a study of blood T cell repertoires in COVID-19. The repertoire was sequenced with immunoSEQ multiplex PCR; TCRdb's copy has only in-frame clones and lacks some. Among under 200,000 clones listed, roughly 91% were seen once. The sequenced sample consisted of peripheral blood. The receptors originated from a man over 45 who had recovered from COVID-19.

Written as DNA, the CDR3 is TGTGCCAGTAGTCGAACAGGTCAGCCCCAGCATTTT. It encodes CASSRTGQPQHF. The chain recombines TRBV19 with TRBJ1-5; maybe TRBD1 (5 bases). The CDR3 spans 12 residues. Per germline, CDR1 LNHDA and CDR2 SQIVND (reference sequence). V lost 5 bases to trimming and J lost 6 bases, with 8 bases between them.

The chain joins TRBV4-3 to TRBJ1-3; possibly TRBD1 for D (6 bases). Germline V CDR1 and CDR2: LGHNA, YSLEER. This CDR3 contains 15 residues. Trimming pared 1 base from V and 5 bases from J, leaving 12 bases between. Written as DNA, the CDR3 is TGCGCCAGCAGCCAAGCGGCGGACAGTAGAAACACCATATATTTT. It specifies CASSQAADSRNTIYF.

The chain carries TRBV7-6 and TRBJ1-4; 7 positions match TRBD1. This CDR3 has 14 amino acids. The V gene end was trimmed by 6 bases and the J gene end by 8 bases; junction bases not matched to a gene: 9. Germline-derived CDR1 and CDR2 are SGHVS and FNYEAQ. Here the CDR3 DNA reads TGTGCCAGCAGACAAACCCCGACAGGGGAAAAACTGTTTTTT. It yields the protein CASRQTPTGEKLFF.

This rearrangement joins TRBV10-1 to TRBJ2-3, with unresolved D. V was trimmed by 0 bases and J by 0 bases, leaving 10 bases between them. This CDR3 region has 16 residues. Germline-derived CDR1 and CDR2 are WNHNN and SYGVQD (reference sequence). Here the CDR3 reads CASSESLLISTDTQYF. The CDR3 DNA reads as TGCGCCAGCAGTGAGTCCCTACTGATTAGCACAGATACGCAGTATTTT.

This chain connects TRBV9 to TRBJ2-7; TRBD2 is a possible D gene (5 bases). Looked up from germline, CDR1 is SGDLS and CDR2 is YYNGEE. The CDR3 has 18 amino acids. The V gene lost 0 bases and the J gene lost 0 bases, with 19 bases spanning the gap. The DNA for the CDR3 is TGTGCCAGCAGCGTAGAGGGCGGTTCGACTACCAGCTCCTACGAGCAGTACTTC. It specifies CASSVEGGSTTSSYEQYF.

This chain uses TRBV14 with TRBJ2-3; possible D gene TRBD1, 6 bases. V was clipped by 1 base and J by 8 bases, with 7 bases between them. The CDR3 is 12 residues long. The V gene's germline CDR1 is SGHDN and CDR2 FVKESK. The CDR3 sequence is CASSQGGPTQYF. In DNA, the CDR3 is TGTGCCAGCAGCCAAGGGGGGCCTACGCAGTATTTT. Looking up the rest from reference TRBV14 and TRBJ2-3 gives the full variable domain: EAGVTQFPSHSVIEKGQTVTLRCDPISGHDNLYWYRRVMGKEIKFLLHFVKESKQDESGMPNNRFLAERTGGTYSTLKVQPAELEDSGVYFCASSQGGPTQYFGPGTRLTVL.

This sequence joins TRBV7-9 and TRBJ2-7, with 7 bases matching TRBD1. Germline CDR1 SEHNR, CDR2 FQNEAQ (reference sequence). The junction had 4 bases not matched to a gene; V was cut back by 5 bases and J by 0 bases. CDR3 length: 14 amino acids. The CDR3 DNA reads as TGTGCCAGCAGCAAAGGGGGCAGCTCCTACGAGCAGTACTTC. Protein product: CASSKGGSSYEQYF.

This chain connects TRBV28 to TRBJ2-7; 9 nucleotides agree with TRBD1. V dropped 4 bases and J dropped 4; count of bases not matched to a gene: 2. Germline V lookup: CDR1 MDHEN, CDR2 SYDVKM. The CDR3 totals 13 residues. As DNA, the CDR3 is TGTGCCAGCAGTTGGGGACAGGGTTACGAGCAGTACTTC. Its translation is CASSWGQGYEQYF.

The genes are TRBV7-9 and TRBJ1-1, with D hard to call. The CDR3 sequence is 12 residues long. V lost 5 bases to trimming and J lost 7 bases, with 11 bases between them. The germline V gene has CDR1 SEHNR and CDR2 FQNEAQ (reference sequence). The CDR3 sequence: CASSEREIEAFF. In nucleotides, the CDR3 is TGTGCCAGCAGCGAAAGGGAGATTGAAGCTTTCTTT.

The rearrangement uses TRBV7-2 and TRBJ2-2; the match to TRBD1 covers 7 bases. CDR1 is SGHTA and CDR2 is FQGNSA in the germline V gene. The CDR3 totals 16 residues. Trimming cost V 1 base and J 2 bases; bases outside gene matches: 4. The CDR3 loop is CASSLGDRQNTGELFF. The CDR3 region has the DNA TGTGCCAGCAGCTTAGGGGACAGACAAAACACCGGGGAGCTGTTTTTT. Combining the CDR3 with reference TRBV7-2 and TRBJ2-2 gives the whole variable domain GAGVSQSPSNKVTEKGKDVELRCDPISGHTALYWYRQSLGQGLEFLIYFQGNSAPDKSGLPSDRFSAERTGGSVSTLTIQRTQQEDSAVYLCASSLGDRQNTGELFFGEGSRLTVL.

In its sample, this clone was seen once. This rearrangement joins TRBV5-1 to TRBJ2-2; possibly TRBD1 for D (5 bases). CDR3 size: 15 residues. The V and J ends lost 1 base and 2 bases respectively, with 9 bases between them. Germline CDR1 is SGHRS and CDR2 is YFSETQ. The CDR3 nucleotides read TGCGCCAGCAGCTTGTCAGGGCTCAACACCGGGGAGCTGTTTTTT. Protein: CASSLSGLNTGELFF.

Here the CDR3 DNA reads TGTGCCACCAGTGATTTCGGCAGGGGGGTGGGCACAGATACGCAGTATTTT. It translates to CATSDFGRGVGTDTQYF. The chain has TRBV24-1 and TRBJ2-3, with D perhaps TRBD1 (7 bases). V lost 1 base, J lost 1 base, and 14 bases lay in between. The CDR3 is made up of 17 amino acids. Germline V CDR1 and CDR2: KGHDR, SFDVKD.

This chain connects TRBV11-2 to TRBJ1-6; D unclear. The V gene's germline CDR1 is SGHAT and CDR2 FQNNGV. Trimming stripped 1 base from V and 7 bases from J, with 8 bases between. The CDR3 length is 14 residues. CDR3: CASSLVSVNSPLHF. The CDR3 nucleotides read TGTGCCAGCAGCTTAGTCTCTGTAAATTCACCCCTCCACTTT.

The chain couples TRBV6-5 to TRBJ2-5, with a possible D match to TRBD2 (6 bases). Germline V gene lookup returns CDR1 MNHEY and CDR2 SVGAGI. The CDR3 consists of 14 residues. V lost 5 bases, J lost 5 bases, and 15 bases lay in between. CDR3 protein: CASSISGSGETQYF. CDR3 nucleotides: TGTGCCAGCAGTATATCCGGGAGCGGCGAGACCCAGTACTTC.

The chain links TRBV9 to TRBJ1-5; 9 bases are shared with TRBD1. Trimming took 3 bases from V and 8 from J; bases not matched to a gene: 6. The CDR3 has 14 amino acids. Looked up from germline, CDR1 is SGDLS and CDR2 is YYNGEE. This CDR3 is CASSAGTGREPQHF. Written as DNA, the CDR3 is TGTGCCAGCAGCGCGGGGACAGGGCGAGAGCCCCAGCATTTT.

V gene TRBV2 combines with J gene TRBJ2-2; 8 bases fit TRBD1. The length of the CDR3 is 12 residues. J lost 6 bases, V lost 6 bases, and 0 bases had no gene match. The germline gives CDR1 SNHLY, CDR2 FYNNEI. The CDR3 spells CASRTGAGELFF. The CDR3 DNA sequence: TGTGCCAGCAGGACAGGGGCCGGGGAGCTGTTTTTT.

This clone was counted a few times. The chain joins TRBV7-2 to TRBJ2-1, with 13 nucleotides matching TRBD2. CDR3 length: 15 amino acids. V shed 5 bases, J shed 7 bases, and the junction held 5 bases outside the gene matches. Germline V lookup: CDR1 SGHTA, CDR2 FQGNSA. CDR3 amino acids: CASSPGTSGKNEQFF. CDR3 bases: TGTGCCAGCAGCCCCGGGACTAGCGGGAAAAATGAGCAGTTCTTC.

This sequence joins TRBV27 and TRBJ2-7; D remains ambiguous. Per germline, CDR1 MNHEY and CDR2 SMNVEV (reference sequence). The CDR3 covers 13 residues. V was cut by 5 bases and J by 4 bases, with 12 bases left in between. The CDR3 DNA follows: TGTGCCAGCAGTCCTGCCCCTCTATACGAGCAGTACTTC. It yields the protein CASSPAPLYEQYF.

This chain connects TRBV28 to TRBJ1-1, with D perhaps TRBD1 (6 bases). The V end lost 9 bases, the J end lost 7 bases, and 12 bases lay between the germline ends. Germline V gene sequence: CDR1 MDHEN, CDR2 SYDVKM. The CDR3 is made up of 11 amino acids. CDR3 amino acids: CASGGGFEAFF. The CDR3 DNA reads as TGTGCCAGTGGGGGGGGCTTTGAAGCTTTCTTT.

The chain recombines TRBV25-1 with TRBJ1-6; D may be TRBD1 (6 bases). Germline values: CDR1 MGHDK, CDR2 SYGVNS. Trimming left V 4 bases short and J 6 bases short, with 19 bases between. The CDR3 contains 17 residues. The CDR3, as DNA: TGTGCCAGCAGTGGTCGGGTCTCCGGACAGTTTAATTCACCCCTCCACTTT. Translation gives CASSGRVSGQFNSPLHF. Full variable domain (remainder filled in from reference TRBV25-1 and TRBJ1-6): EADIYQTPRYLVIGTGKKITLECSQTMGHDKMYWYQQDPGMELHLIHYSYGVNSTEKGDLSSESTVSRIRTEHFPLTLESARPSHTSQYLCASSGRVSGQFNSPLHFGNGTRLTVT.

V usage is TRBV10-2 and J usage is TRBJ2-1, with D possibly TRBD2 on 6 matching bases. Germline V gives CDR1 WSHSY, CDR2 SAAADI. Trimming took off 8 bases at V and 0 bases at J, with 14 bases between the two ends. This CDR3 spans 15 amino acids. The CDR3 DNA sequence: TGCGCCAGCCGCATAGCGGAGAGCTCCTACAATGAGCAGTTCTTC. It encodes CASRIAESSYNEQFF.

The table lists this clone with a count of one. The chain recombines TRBV7-2 with TRBJ2-1, with TRBD2 as a possible D gene (6 bases). The CDR3 runs to 13 residues. CDR1 and CDR2 from the germline V gene are SGHTA and FQGNSA. The V end was cut by 2 bases, the J end by 6 bases, with 8 bases between. The DNA for the CDR3 is TGTGCCAGCAGCTTACGGGGGAGCAATGAGCAGTTCTTC. Translation gives CASSLRGSNEQFF.

In this sample, this clone turned up a few times. This chain joins TRBV6-2 or TRBV6-3 and TRBJ1-2; 11 bases line up with TRBD1. Germline V gene sequence: CDR1 MNHEY, CDR2 SVGEGT. This CDR3 has 15 amino acids. V lost 2 bases and J lost 7; bases outside the gene matches: 6. Here the CDR3 DNA reads TGTGCCAGCAGTTACCCGGGACAGGGGGTCGGTGGCTACACCTTC. It translates to CASSYPGQGVGGYTF.

The V gene is TRBV14, the J gene TRBJ2-7; 10 bases are a match to TRBD1. Germline values: CDR1 SGHDN, CDR2 FVKESK. This CDR3 is 15 amino acids long. Losses at the gene ends were 4 bases for V and 5 bases for J; bases not matched to a gene: 8. The CDR3 reads CASSRLTGGLNEQYF. The DNA for the CDR3 is TGTGCCAGCAGCCGCTTGACAGGGGGCTTAAACGAGCAGTACTTC.

This clone showed up just once. This chain links TRBV18 with TRBJ1-5, with D tentatively TRBD1 (5 bases). The V and J ends lost 3 bases and 5 bases respectively, with 11 bases between them. Germline CDR1 KGHSH, CDR2 LQKENI. The CDR3 sequence is 14 residues long. CDR3 in DNA: TGTGCCAGCTCACCTACAGGAGTAGATCAGCCCCAGCATTTT. It encodes CASSPTGVDQPQHF.

V and J are TRBV9 and TRBJ1-3, with a tentative D call TRBD1 (5 bases). This CDR3 contains 17 residues. CDR1 and CDR2 from the germline V gene are SGDLS and YYNGEE. The V end lost 3 bases, the J end lost 0 bases, and 16 bases lay between the germline ends. CDR3 region: CASSATFDSYSGNTIYF. The CDR3 DNA sequence: TGTGCCAGCAGCGCGACGTTCGACAGCTACTCTGGAAACACCATATATTTT.

The rearrangement links TRBV19 to TRBJ1-6; D possibly corresponds to TRBD1 (5 bases). V was pared by 3 bases and J by 9 bases, with 15 bases between. The germline gives CDR1 LNHDA, CDR2 SQIVND (reference sequence). CDR3 length: 15 amino acids. The CDR3 is CASSIKGAMGSPLHF. The CDR3, as DNA: TGTGCCAGTAGTATTAAAGGGGCGATGGGTTCACCCCTCCACTTT.